The source of this TCR beta chain is a study of blood T cell repertoires in COVID-19. The wider study: The United States, Italy and Spain provided the acute and convalescent COVID-19 samples. The cDNA or gDNA used as material had been derived from T cells, B-cell-depleted T cells, or PBMCs.

As originally analysed: Reference gene primer amplification gave nucleated cell count estimates. TCRdb keeps only in-frame clones here, not all; method: immunoSEQ multiplex PCR. That table supplies the V and J calls and clone size; D and trimming were determined from the DNA. The data contain about 260,000 clones, around 87% of them singletons. This CDR3 comprises 14 residues. V was trimmed by 8 bases and J by 8 bases, leaving 18 bases between them. Germline assignment: CDR1 MNHEY and CDR2 SVGAGI. The sequenced material came from peripheral blood. The chain has TRBV6-5 and TRBJ1-4, with D perhaps TRBD1 (6 bases). The sequence came from a woman aged 45 to 65 with acute or convalescent COVID-19. The CDR3 DNA sequence: TGTGCCAGCTCTAAATGGGGGCCCCGGGAAAAACTGTTTTTT. Translated: CASSKWGPREKLFF.